Below, one T cell receptor (beta chain) is given with its context. The data are from a study of cytotoxic CD8 clonotypes in ibrutinib-treated CLL. TCRdb's table, derived via immunoSEQ multiplex PCR, lists solely in-frame clones and lacks some. The table records 70,000 to 85,000 clones, over 75% of them present only once. In germline, CDR1 is LNHDA, CDR2 SQIVND (reference sequence). The CDR3 runs to 14 residues. Trimming stripped 1 base from V and 3 bases from J, with 9 bases between. Specimen: PBMCs, collected at disease progression, from a patient treated with ibrutinib. This sequence was found in a human donor with chronic lymphocytic leukemia. V usage is TRBV19 and J usage is TRBJ1-1; D not resolved. The CDR3 loop reads CASSIAAYYTEAFF. The CDR3 coding sequence is TGTGCCAGTAGTATAGCCGCCTACTACACTGAAGCTTTCTTT.